This T cell receptor (beta chain) was documented in a study of blood T cells in healthy people across ages. Combining a sample-barcoded 5' primer with a J-beta primer mix, a second PCR ran for about 6 to 12 cycles. Every cDNA was tagged by a template-switch adaptor with 12 random nucleotides. TCRdb re-called the 5' RACE reads with MiXCR, one entry per CDR3 protein. Of around 800,000 distinct CDR3 sequences listed, roughly 44% are singletons. Points on this clonotype: The target antigen is unknown.

Study-wide results and limits: A strong correlation was found between TCR beta diversity and the percentage of naive T cells.

Trimming removed 4 bases from V and 0 bases from J; junction bases left unmatched: 10. The CDR3 consists of 17 residues. The germline gives CDR1 SGDLS, CDR2 YYNGEE. Every donor contributed around 10 milliliters of peripheral blood by blood draw. The rearrangement links TRBV9 to TRBJ2-5, with 9 bases matching TRBD2. This clonotype was sampled from a man aged 55 to 70 in good health. The sample was blood. DNA for the CDR3: TGTGCCAGCAGCTACCGGGGGGAGCGGGGGGACCAAGAGACCCAGTACTTC. Its translation: CASSYRGERGDQETQYF.